The entry below describes one TCR beta chain. These data come from a study of CD8+CD57+ T cells in acquired aplastic anemia. By flow cytometry, patients selected for sequencing had shown an expansion of CD8+CD57+ cells. TCR beta VDJ and CDR3 profiles were obtained from a genomic DNA template. TCRdb reanalysed the reads using MiXCR and keeps one entry per CDR3 protein. Of approximately 98,000 distinct CDR3 sequences listed, around 68% were seen once; the top ten hold over 55%. The V gene's germline CDR1 is SGHDN and CDR2 FVKESK. The CDR3 is 17 amino acids. V dropped 4 bases and J dropped 5 bases, with 24 bases sitting between them.

The V gene is TRBV14, the J gene TRBJ2-7; TRBD1 is a possible D gene (6 bases). The receptor was isolated from a human donor with aplastic anemia. Sequenced: sorted CD4+, CD8+, or CD8+CD57+ T cells (not recorded which) from PBMCs. The CDR3: CASSRRMTGPLHDEQYF. The CDR3, as DNA: TGTGCCAGCAGCCGAAGGATGACAGGCCCCCTTCATGACGAGCAGTACTTC.